Here is one T cell receptor beta chain with its context. Its antigen is not identified. The entry originates in a study of cytomegalovirus exposure and HLA in healthy donors. CDR3 length equals 13 residues. CDR1 MNHEY and CDR2 SVGAGI come from the germline V gene. The germline V and J ends were trimmed by 8 bases and 8 bases, with 18 bases remaining between them. Study-level points and caveats: The study assumed roughly uniform donor sequencing depth for presence/absence analyses. An analysis was carried out later, and it reportedly showed fewer N-insertions in an Asian-associated ancestry cluster than the approximately 610-donor mean. In an earlier analysis, about 87% or about 30%: the productive usage of most TCR beta V segments.

Use of 60 Vbeta and 13 Jbeta primers characterized the PCR. Authors' methods: It was a later analysis that counted 75 million to 90 million unique TCR beta chains, of which 8.5 million to 12 million were shared. The table came from immunoSEQ multiplex PCR; TCRdb's copy has only in-frame clones and leaves some out. The V and J calls and clone size were taken over from that table, and D and trimming were inferred from the DNA. The sample contains 200,000 to 250,000 clones, 78% of which appear only once. This TCR was recovered from a boy aged 5-17 years in good health and CMV-seronegative. V is TRBV6-5 and J is TRBJ1-1; no clear D. Sequenced sample: PBMCs. The CDR3 nucleotides are TGTGCCAGCGTTCATCAACAAAGTAACGAAGCTTTCTTT. Its protein product is CASVHQQSNEAFF.